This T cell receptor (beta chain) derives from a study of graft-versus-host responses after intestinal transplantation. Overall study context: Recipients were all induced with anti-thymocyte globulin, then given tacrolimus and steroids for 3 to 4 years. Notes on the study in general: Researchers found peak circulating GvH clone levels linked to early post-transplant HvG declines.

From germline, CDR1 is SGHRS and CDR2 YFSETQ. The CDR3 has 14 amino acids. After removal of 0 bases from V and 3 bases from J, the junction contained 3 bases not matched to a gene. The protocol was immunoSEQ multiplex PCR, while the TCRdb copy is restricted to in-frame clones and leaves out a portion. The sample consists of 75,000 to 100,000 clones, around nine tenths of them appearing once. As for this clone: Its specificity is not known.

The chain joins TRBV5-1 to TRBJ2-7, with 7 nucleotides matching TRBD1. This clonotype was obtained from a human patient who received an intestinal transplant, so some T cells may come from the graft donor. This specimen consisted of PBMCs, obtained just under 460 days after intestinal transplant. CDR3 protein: CASSLDRGSYEQYF. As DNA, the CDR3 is TGCGCCAGCAGCTTGGACAGGGGAAGCTACGAGCAGTACTTC.